The rows below give T cell receptor beta chains drawn from one sample of a study of blood T cell repertoires in COVID-19. Sequencing was performed with immunoSEQ multiplex PCR; in TCRdb, only in-frame clones are kept and a portion is missing. In the table there are approximately 210,000 clones, 86% of which are singletons. The sequencing sample was made of peripheral blood. These receptors all come from a woman aged 70-85 years with acute or convalescent COVID-19. Each CDR3 is given with its conserved first and last residue. A D gene is named only where the DNA matches it firmly. Size is stated for part of the rows, as once, few or many counts, or as a class when the clone is expanded.

D gene: TRBD1
CDR3 length: 16
J gene: TRBJ1-6
V gene: TRBV7-9
clone size: -
CDR3 protein: CASSLKTTGGSSPLHF
CDR3 DNA: TGTGCCAGCAGCTTAAAGACGACAGGGGGGAGTTCACCCCTCCACTTT

D gene: TRBD2
CDR3 length: 17
J gene: TRBJ2-1
V gene: TRBV6-4
clone size: -
CDR3 protein: CASSPGTKVLGYNEQFF
CDR3 DNA: TGTGCCAGCAGCCCCGGGACTAAAGTTTTGGGTTACAATGAGCAGTTCTTC

D gene: -
CDR3 length: 13
J gene: TRBJ2-5
V gene: TRBV12-3/TRBV12-4
clone size: -
CDR3 protein: CASTDWAGGTQYF
CDR3 DNA: TGTGCCAGCACTGACTGGGCGGGTGGGACCCAGTACTTC

D gene: TRBD1
CDR3 length: 14
J gene: TRBJ1-3
V gene: TRBV28
clone size: few
CDR3 protein: CASRGQHSGNTIYF
CDR3 DNA: TGTGCCAGCAGGGGACAGCACTCTGGAAACACCATATATTTT

D gene: -
CDR3 length: 16
J gene: TRBJ2-3
V gene: TRBV11-3
clone size: few
CDR3 protein: CASSLDLSVRTDTQYF
CDR3 DNA: TGTGCCAGCAGCTTAGATCTTAGCGTTCGCACAGATACGCAGTATTTT

D gene: -
CDR3 length: 15
J gene: TRBJ1-2
V gene: TRBV6-6
clone size: -
CDR3 protein: CASRHGGESNYGYTF
CDR3 DNA: TGTGCCAGCAGACACGGGGGAGAATCTAACTATGGCTACACCTTC

D gene: -
CDR3 length: 17
J gene: TRBJ2-7
V gene: TRBV9
clone size: -
CDR3 protein: CASSFRPVGLIIYEQYF
CDR3 DNA: TGTGCCAGCAGCTTCCGCCCCGTTGGACTGATAATCTACGAGCAGTACTTC

D gene: -
CDR3 length: 13
J gene: TRBJ1-1
V gene: TRBV19
clone size: -
CDR3 protein: CASSTRYRSEAFF
CDR3 DNA: TGTGCCAGTAGTACTCGCTATAGATCCGAAGCTTTCTTT

D gene: -
CDR3 length: 13
J gene: TRBJ1-1
V gene: TRBV28
clone size: -
CDR3 protein: CASSSWTVYEAFF
CDR3 DNA: TGTGCCAGCAGCTCCTGGACAGTCTATGAAGCTTTCTTT

D gene: -
CDR3 length: 16
J gene: TRBJ1-1
V gene: TRBV5-1
clone size: -
CDR3 protein: CASSLAPRGGNTEAFF
CDR3 DNA: TGCGCCAGCAGCTTGGCCCCAAGGGGGGGGAACACTGAAGCTTTCTTT

D gene: TRBD1
CDR3 length: 14
J gene: TRBJ1-2
V gene: TRBV5-5
clone size: -
CDR3 protein: CASRSDRVSYGYTF
CDR3 DNA: TGTGCCAGCAGGTCGGACAGGGTCAGCTATGGCTACACCTTC

D gene: -
CDR3 length: 14
J gene: TRBJ1-1
V gene: TRBV6-5
clone size: once
CDR3 protein: CASSRSQGNTEAFF
CDR3 DNA: TGTGCCAGCAGTAGATCTCAGGGAAACACTGAAGCTTTCTTT

D gene: -
CDR3 length: 12
J gene: TRBJ2-7
V gene: TRBV27
clone size: once
CDR3 protein: CASSFVSSGQYF
CDR3 DNA: TGTGCCAGCAGTTTCGTAAGCTCTGGGCAGTACTTC

D gene: -
CDR3 length: 13
J gene: TRBJ2-7
V gene: TRBV24-1
clone size: -
CDR3 protein: CATGGGQGYEQYF
CDR3 DNA: TGTGCCACCGGGGGAGGTCAGGGCTACGAGCAGTACTTC

D gene: TRBD2
CDR3 length: 13
J gene: TRBJ2-1
V gene: TRBV28
clone size: -
CDR3 protein: CATGTSGYDEQFF
CDR3 DNA: TGTGCCACCGGGACTAGCGGGTATGATGAGCAGTTCTTC

D gene: -
CDR3 length: 13
J gene: TRBJ2-3
V gene: TRBV3-1/TRBV3-2
clone size: -
CDR3 protein: CASSQFLADTQYF
CDR3 DNA: TGTGCCAGCAGCCAGTTCCTAGCAGATACGCAGTATTTT

D gene: -
CDR3 length: 14
J gene: TRBJ1-2
V gene: TRBV6-5
clone size: -
CDR3 protein: CASSSGHVGYGYTF
CDR3 DNA: TGTGCCAGCAGTTCAGGCCACGTAGGCTATGGCTACACCTTC

D gene: TRBD2
CDR3 length: 14
J gene: TRBJ2-1
V gene: TRBV24-1
clone size: -
CDR3 protein: CATSDGTSGNEQFF
CDR3 DNA: TGTGCCACCAGTGATGGGACTAGCGGGAATGAGCAGTTCTTC

D gene: -
CDR3 length: 14
J gene: TRBJ2-3
V gene: TRBV5-1
clone size: -
CDR3 protein: CASSLRGPGDTQYF
CDR3 DNA: TGCGCCAGCAGCTTAAGGGGCCCAGGAGATACGCAGTATTTT

D gene: TRBD1
CDR3 length: 17
J gene: TRBJ2-2
V gene: TRBV6-6
clone size: -
CDR3 protein: CASSPGVRNRGVGELFF
CDR3 DNA: TGTGCCAGCAGTCCTGGGGTGCGGAACAGGGGTGTCGGGGAGCTGTTTTTT

D gene: TRBD2
CDR3 length: 13
J gene: TRBJ2-1
V gene: TRBV7-2
clone size: -
CDR3 protein: CATKAGGFNEQFF
CDR3 DNA: TGTGCCACCAAAGCGGGAGGCTTTAATGAGCAGTTCTTC

D gene: TRBD1
CDR3 length: 16
J gene: TRBJ2-2
V gene: TRBV19
clone size: -
CDR3 protein: CASSLRGQGRTGELFF
CDR3 DNA: TGTGCCAGTAGTTTGCGGGGACAGGGACGGACCGGGGAGCTGTTTTTT

D gene: -
CDR3 length: 16
J gene: TRBJ2-3
V gene: TRBV18
clone size: once
CDR3 protein: CASSSFAGASTDTQYF
CDR3 DNA: TGTGCCAGCTCATCCTTTGCGGGGGCGAGCACAGATACGCAGTATTTT

D gene: TRBD1
CDR3 length: 17
J gene: TRBJ2-5
V gene: TRBV4-2
clone size: -
CDR3 protein: CASSARGFGQGQETQYF
CDR3 DNA: TGTGCCAGCAGCGCCCGGGGTTTTGGACAGGGTCAAGAGACCCAGTACTTC

D gene: -
CDR3 length: 14
J gene: TRBJ1-2
V gene: TRBV7-9
clone size: -
CDR3 protein: CASSLDWAPYGYTF
CDR3 DNA: TGTGCCAGCAGCTTAGACTGGGCGCCTTATGGCTACACCTTC

D gene: -
CDR3 length: 15
J gene: TRBJ2-7
V gene: TRBV14
clone size: -
CDR3 protein: CASSPVGGSSYEQYF
CDR3 DNA: TGTGCCAGCAGCCCCGTCGGTGGTAGCTCCTACGAGCAGTACTTC

D gene: TRBD2
CDR3 length: 14
J gene: TRBJ2-5
V gene: TRBV25-1
clone size: -
CDR3 protein: CASSERGGTETQYF
CDR3 DNA: TGTGCCAGCAGTGAGCGGGGGGGTACGGAGACCCAGTACTTC

D gene: TRBD1
CDR3 length: 15
J gene: TRBJ1-4
V gene: TRBV2
clone size: -
CDR3 protein: CASRGQGRSNEKLFF
CDR3 DNA: TGTGCCAGCAGGGGACAGGGGAGGAGTAATGAAAAACTGTTTTTT

D gene: -
CDR3 length: 13
J gene: TRBJ2-1
V gene: TRBV5-1
clone size: -
CDR3 protein: CASSTGAYNEQFF
CDR3 DNA: TGCGCCAGCAGCACAGGAGCTTACAATGAGCAGTTCTTC

D gene: TRBD1
CDR3 length: 17
J gene: TRBJ2-2
V gene: TRBV7-2
clone size: -
CDR3 protein: CASSRSPGQGAVGELFF
CDR3 DNA: TGTGCCAGCAGCCGCTCACCGGGACAGGGGGCAGTCGGGGAGCTGTTTTTT

D gene: TRBD1
CDR3 length: 18
J gene: TRBJ1-1
V gene: TRBV7-8
clone size: -
CDR3 protein: CASSLEITGGWKDTEAFF
CDR3 DNA: TGTGCCAGCAGCTTAGAGATAACAGGGGGCTGGAAGGACACTGAAGCTTTCTTT

D gene: TRBD2
CDR3 length: 15
J gene: TRBJ2-1
V gene: TRBV6-5
clone size: -
CDR3 protein: CASSDSGGPYNEQFF
CDR3 DNA: TGTGCCAGCAGCGACAGCGGGGGACCCTACAATGAGCAGTTCTTC

D gene: TRBD2
CDR3 length: 17
J gene: TRBJ2-2
V gene: TRBV9
clone size: -
CDR3 protein: CASSPPGGGTIGGELFF
CDR3 DNA: TGTGCCAGCAGCCCCCCGGGGGGGGGAACCATTGGGGGGGAGCTGTTTTTT

D gene: TRBD2
CDR3 length: 15
J gene: TRBJ2-3
V gene: TRBV19
clone size: -
CDR3 protein: CASSPRGGTTDTQYF
CDR3 DNA: TGTGCCAGTAGCCCCCGGGGGGGGACCACAGATACGCAGTATTTT

D gene: TRBD2
CDR3 length: 17
J gene: TRBJ2-2
V gene: TRBV7-2
clone size: few
CDR3 protein: CASSAPGLAGVTGELFF
CDR3 DNA: TGTGCCAGCAGCGCACCGGGACTAGCGGGAGTCACCGGGGAGCTGTTTTTT

D gene: -
CDR3 length: 14
J gene: TRBJ1-1
V gene: TRBV7-9
clone size: -
CDR3 protein: CASSPLTRNTEAFF
CDR3 DNA: TGTGCCAGCAGCCCCCTAACTAGAAACACTGAAGCTTTCTTT

D gene: -
CDR3 length: 13
J gene: TRBJ1-4
V gene: TRBV27
clone size: -
CDR3 protein: CASRLIANEKLFF
CDR3 DNA: TGTGCCAGCAGACTCATTGCTAATGAAAAACTGTTTTTT

D gene: -
CDR3 length: 14
J gene: TRBJ1-6
V gene: TRBV2
clone size: -
CDR3 protein: CASSQRGMDSPLHF
CDR3 DNA: TGTGCCAGCAGTCAGAGGGGGATGGACTCACCCCTCCACTTT

D gene: -
CDR3 length: 16
J gene: TRBJ2-2
V gene: TRBV6-6
clone size: once
CDR3 protein: CASNQRGMQNTGELFF
CDR3 DNA: TGTGCCAGCAACCAAAGGGGAATGCAGAACACCGGGGAGCTGTTTTTT

D gene: TRBD1
CDR3 length: 14
J gene: TRBJ2-3
V gene: TRBV2
clone size: -
CDR3 protein: CASKQGAGGDTQYF
CDR3 DNA: TGTGCCAGCAAACAGGGGGCGGGTGGAGATACGCAGTATTTT

D gene: -
CDR3 length: 14
J gene: TRBJ1-5
V gene: TRBV4-1
clone size: -
CDR3 protein: CASSQQQGHQPQHF
CDR3 DNA: TGCGCCAGCAGCCAACAACAGGGCCATCAGCCCCAGCATTTT